This TCR beta chain was sequenced during a study of T cell changes during pregnancy in multiple sclerosis. TCRdb's copy holds only in-frame clones and misses some; the assay was immunoSEQ multiplex PCR. The table has some 80,000 clones, 94% seen once. Germline V gene data show CDR1 as SQVTM and CDR2 as ANQGSEA. The CDR3 is made up of 14 amino acids. V lost 5 bases and J lost 4; bases outside the gene matches: 11. Sample: CD4+ T cells from peripheral blood mononuclear cells, taken after pregnancy. The chain recombines TRBV29-1 with TRBJ2-7; 7 bases map to TRBD2. This TCR was sampled from a female donor with multiple sclerosis, enrolled in a pregnancy study. In DNA, the CDR3 is TGCAGCGTTAGTCCTGGGGGGAGGGCGTACGAGCAGTACTTC. Its translation is CSVSPGGRAYEQYF.